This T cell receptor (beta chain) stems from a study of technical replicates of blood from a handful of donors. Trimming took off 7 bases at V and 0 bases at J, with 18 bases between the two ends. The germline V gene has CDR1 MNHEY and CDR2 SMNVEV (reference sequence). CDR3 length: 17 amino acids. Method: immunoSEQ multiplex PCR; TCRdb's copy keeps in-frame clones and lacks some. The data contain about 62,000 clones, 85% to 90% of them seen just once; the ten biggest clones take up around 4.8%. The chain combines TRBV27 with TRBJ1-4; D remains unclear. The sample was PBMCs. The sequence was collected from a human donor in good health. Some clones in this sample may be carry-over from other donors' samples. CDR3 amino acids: CASTGETEKTTNEKLFF. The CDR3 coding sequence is TGTGCCAGCACTGGAGAGACGGAGAAAACAACTAATGAAAAACTGTTTTTT.